Each of the 10 T cell receptor beta chains below was sequenced from the same sample in a study of OX40 agonist ivuxolimab in advanced cancers. Libraries were prepared by immunoSEQ multiplex PCR; TCRdb keeps only in-frame clonotypes and omits some of them. The sample shows 60,000 to 90,000 clones, roughly 85% of them seen only once. The sequenced sample was CD4+ or CD8+ T cells sorted from blood, obtained in a trial of the OX40 agonist ivuxolimab. The origin of the receptors is an adult with an advanced solid tumor such as melanoma, head and neck, liver or kidney cancer.

In its sample, this clone was seen once. The genes are TRBV2 and TRBJ1-1; D call uncertain. Germline CDR1 and CDR2: SNHLY and FYNNEI. V dropped 8 bases and J dropped 4 bases, with 20 bases sitting between them. CDR3 size: 15 residues. This chain's CDR3 is CASQTLSGPLTEAFF. CDR3 nucleotides: TGTGCCAGCCAAACCCTGTCGGGCCCGCTCACTGAAGCTTTCTTT.

There are a few counts of this clone. The chain joins TRBV18 to TRBJ2-7, with D perhaps matching TRBD1 (6 bases). Germline V gives CDR1 KGHSH, CDR2 LQKENI. The V end was cut by 2 bases, the J end by 4 bases, with 18 bases between. The CDR3 is 16 amino acids. This CDR3 is CASSPGGDRISYEQYF. The CDR3 DNA reads TGTGCCAGCTCACCAGGAGGAGACAGGATTTCGTACGAGCAGTACTTC.

The chain has TRBV7-9 and TRBJ2-3; TRBD1 is a possible D gene (6 bases). Germline CDR1 and CDR2: SEHNR and FQNEAQ (reference sequence). Between the trimmed V and J ends, which lost 5 bases and 7 bases, there was a span of 16 bases. The CDR3 sequence is 14 residues long. CDR3 DNA: TGTGCCAGCAGCCCATGGACAGCAGCCTATACGCAGTATTTT. The encoded protein is CASSPWTAAYTQYF.

The CDR3 region has the DNA TGTGCCAGCAGTGAATCCCTGGGGGCCAGACCTATGACTTTC. Its translation is CASSESLGARPMTF. This chain links TRBV6-1 with TRBJ2-6, with D perhaps TRBD1 (6 bases). CDR3 length: 14 amino acids. V lost 2 bases and J lost 17, with 19 bases in between. In germline, CDR1 is MNHNS, CDR2 SASEGT.

Notes on this clone: At one boundary the junction diverges from the germline segment, which might be a read error. The chain couples TRBV6-1 to TRBJ2-6; D is ambiguous. Per germline, CDR1 MNHNS and CDR2 SASEGT. The CDR3 extends over 15 amino acids. Here the CDR3 reads CASREGGSGANVLTF. The CDR3 DNA follows: TGTGCCAGCAGGGAAGGTGGGTCTGGGGCCAACGTCCTGACTTTC.

The chain combines TRBV28 with TRBJ1-1; possibly TRBD1 for D (5 bases). Per germline, CDR1 MDHEN and CDR2 SYDVKM. This CDR3 has 14 amino acids. V shed 11 bases and J shed 1 base, with 17 bases lying between them. The CDR3 nucleotides read TGTGCCGTCCAGAGGACAACAGGGAACACTGAAGCTTTCTTT. Residues: CAVQRTTGNTEAFF.

V gene TRBV7-9 combines with J gene TRBJ2-1, with a tentative D call TRBD1 (5 bases). Germline CDR1 and CDR2: SEHNR and FQNEAQ (reference sequence). Deletions cut 1 base from V and 4 bases from J, with 11 bases between. The length of the CDR3 is 15 residues. CDR3 sequence (DNA): TGTGCCAGCAGCTTAGTAGGGGTATATTACAATGAGCAGTTCTTC. It is translated as CASSLVGVYYNEQFF.

Details on this clone: At one boundary the junction diverges from the germline segment, which might be a read error. Other DNA sequences within the sample encode an identical CDR3. The CDR3 here is CASSLKGNQPQHF. The CDR3 nucleotides read TGTGCCAGCAGCTTGAAGGGCAATCAGCCCCAACATTTT. This chain uses TRBV5-8 with TRBJ1-5; D unresolved. This CDR3 region has 13 residues. CDR1 and CDR2 from the germline V gene are SGHTS and YDEGEE.

The chain recombines TRBV16 with TRBJ2-2, with D possibly TRBD2 on 5 matching bases. The CDR3 has 14 residues. Germline CDR1 KGHSY, CDR2 FQNENV. V lost 0 bases and J 7 bases, leaving 9 bases between the germline ends. CDR3 sequence: CASSQSGEGGELFF. CDR3 DNA: TGTGCCAGCAGCCAATCCGGGGAAGGCGGGGAGCTGTTTTTT. Full variable domain (remainder filled in from reference TRBV16 and TRBJ2-2): GEEVAQTPKHLVRGEGQKAKLYCAPIKGHSYVFWYQQVLKNEFKFLISFQNENVFDETGMPKERFSAKCLPNSPCSLEIQATKLEDSAVYFCASSQSGEGGELFFGEGSRLTVL.

The gene calls are TRBV6-6 and TRBJ2-2, with 8 bases that match TRBD2. This CDR3 is built from 14 residues. The V gene end was trimmed by 6 bases and the J gene end by 5 bases; junction bases not matched to a gene: 5. Germline V gives CDR1 MNHNY, CDR2 SVGAGI (reference sequence). The CDR3 coding sequence is TGTGCCAGCAGAGGGACTAGTCGGACCGGGGAGCTGTTTTTT. Its protein is CASRGTSRTGELFF.